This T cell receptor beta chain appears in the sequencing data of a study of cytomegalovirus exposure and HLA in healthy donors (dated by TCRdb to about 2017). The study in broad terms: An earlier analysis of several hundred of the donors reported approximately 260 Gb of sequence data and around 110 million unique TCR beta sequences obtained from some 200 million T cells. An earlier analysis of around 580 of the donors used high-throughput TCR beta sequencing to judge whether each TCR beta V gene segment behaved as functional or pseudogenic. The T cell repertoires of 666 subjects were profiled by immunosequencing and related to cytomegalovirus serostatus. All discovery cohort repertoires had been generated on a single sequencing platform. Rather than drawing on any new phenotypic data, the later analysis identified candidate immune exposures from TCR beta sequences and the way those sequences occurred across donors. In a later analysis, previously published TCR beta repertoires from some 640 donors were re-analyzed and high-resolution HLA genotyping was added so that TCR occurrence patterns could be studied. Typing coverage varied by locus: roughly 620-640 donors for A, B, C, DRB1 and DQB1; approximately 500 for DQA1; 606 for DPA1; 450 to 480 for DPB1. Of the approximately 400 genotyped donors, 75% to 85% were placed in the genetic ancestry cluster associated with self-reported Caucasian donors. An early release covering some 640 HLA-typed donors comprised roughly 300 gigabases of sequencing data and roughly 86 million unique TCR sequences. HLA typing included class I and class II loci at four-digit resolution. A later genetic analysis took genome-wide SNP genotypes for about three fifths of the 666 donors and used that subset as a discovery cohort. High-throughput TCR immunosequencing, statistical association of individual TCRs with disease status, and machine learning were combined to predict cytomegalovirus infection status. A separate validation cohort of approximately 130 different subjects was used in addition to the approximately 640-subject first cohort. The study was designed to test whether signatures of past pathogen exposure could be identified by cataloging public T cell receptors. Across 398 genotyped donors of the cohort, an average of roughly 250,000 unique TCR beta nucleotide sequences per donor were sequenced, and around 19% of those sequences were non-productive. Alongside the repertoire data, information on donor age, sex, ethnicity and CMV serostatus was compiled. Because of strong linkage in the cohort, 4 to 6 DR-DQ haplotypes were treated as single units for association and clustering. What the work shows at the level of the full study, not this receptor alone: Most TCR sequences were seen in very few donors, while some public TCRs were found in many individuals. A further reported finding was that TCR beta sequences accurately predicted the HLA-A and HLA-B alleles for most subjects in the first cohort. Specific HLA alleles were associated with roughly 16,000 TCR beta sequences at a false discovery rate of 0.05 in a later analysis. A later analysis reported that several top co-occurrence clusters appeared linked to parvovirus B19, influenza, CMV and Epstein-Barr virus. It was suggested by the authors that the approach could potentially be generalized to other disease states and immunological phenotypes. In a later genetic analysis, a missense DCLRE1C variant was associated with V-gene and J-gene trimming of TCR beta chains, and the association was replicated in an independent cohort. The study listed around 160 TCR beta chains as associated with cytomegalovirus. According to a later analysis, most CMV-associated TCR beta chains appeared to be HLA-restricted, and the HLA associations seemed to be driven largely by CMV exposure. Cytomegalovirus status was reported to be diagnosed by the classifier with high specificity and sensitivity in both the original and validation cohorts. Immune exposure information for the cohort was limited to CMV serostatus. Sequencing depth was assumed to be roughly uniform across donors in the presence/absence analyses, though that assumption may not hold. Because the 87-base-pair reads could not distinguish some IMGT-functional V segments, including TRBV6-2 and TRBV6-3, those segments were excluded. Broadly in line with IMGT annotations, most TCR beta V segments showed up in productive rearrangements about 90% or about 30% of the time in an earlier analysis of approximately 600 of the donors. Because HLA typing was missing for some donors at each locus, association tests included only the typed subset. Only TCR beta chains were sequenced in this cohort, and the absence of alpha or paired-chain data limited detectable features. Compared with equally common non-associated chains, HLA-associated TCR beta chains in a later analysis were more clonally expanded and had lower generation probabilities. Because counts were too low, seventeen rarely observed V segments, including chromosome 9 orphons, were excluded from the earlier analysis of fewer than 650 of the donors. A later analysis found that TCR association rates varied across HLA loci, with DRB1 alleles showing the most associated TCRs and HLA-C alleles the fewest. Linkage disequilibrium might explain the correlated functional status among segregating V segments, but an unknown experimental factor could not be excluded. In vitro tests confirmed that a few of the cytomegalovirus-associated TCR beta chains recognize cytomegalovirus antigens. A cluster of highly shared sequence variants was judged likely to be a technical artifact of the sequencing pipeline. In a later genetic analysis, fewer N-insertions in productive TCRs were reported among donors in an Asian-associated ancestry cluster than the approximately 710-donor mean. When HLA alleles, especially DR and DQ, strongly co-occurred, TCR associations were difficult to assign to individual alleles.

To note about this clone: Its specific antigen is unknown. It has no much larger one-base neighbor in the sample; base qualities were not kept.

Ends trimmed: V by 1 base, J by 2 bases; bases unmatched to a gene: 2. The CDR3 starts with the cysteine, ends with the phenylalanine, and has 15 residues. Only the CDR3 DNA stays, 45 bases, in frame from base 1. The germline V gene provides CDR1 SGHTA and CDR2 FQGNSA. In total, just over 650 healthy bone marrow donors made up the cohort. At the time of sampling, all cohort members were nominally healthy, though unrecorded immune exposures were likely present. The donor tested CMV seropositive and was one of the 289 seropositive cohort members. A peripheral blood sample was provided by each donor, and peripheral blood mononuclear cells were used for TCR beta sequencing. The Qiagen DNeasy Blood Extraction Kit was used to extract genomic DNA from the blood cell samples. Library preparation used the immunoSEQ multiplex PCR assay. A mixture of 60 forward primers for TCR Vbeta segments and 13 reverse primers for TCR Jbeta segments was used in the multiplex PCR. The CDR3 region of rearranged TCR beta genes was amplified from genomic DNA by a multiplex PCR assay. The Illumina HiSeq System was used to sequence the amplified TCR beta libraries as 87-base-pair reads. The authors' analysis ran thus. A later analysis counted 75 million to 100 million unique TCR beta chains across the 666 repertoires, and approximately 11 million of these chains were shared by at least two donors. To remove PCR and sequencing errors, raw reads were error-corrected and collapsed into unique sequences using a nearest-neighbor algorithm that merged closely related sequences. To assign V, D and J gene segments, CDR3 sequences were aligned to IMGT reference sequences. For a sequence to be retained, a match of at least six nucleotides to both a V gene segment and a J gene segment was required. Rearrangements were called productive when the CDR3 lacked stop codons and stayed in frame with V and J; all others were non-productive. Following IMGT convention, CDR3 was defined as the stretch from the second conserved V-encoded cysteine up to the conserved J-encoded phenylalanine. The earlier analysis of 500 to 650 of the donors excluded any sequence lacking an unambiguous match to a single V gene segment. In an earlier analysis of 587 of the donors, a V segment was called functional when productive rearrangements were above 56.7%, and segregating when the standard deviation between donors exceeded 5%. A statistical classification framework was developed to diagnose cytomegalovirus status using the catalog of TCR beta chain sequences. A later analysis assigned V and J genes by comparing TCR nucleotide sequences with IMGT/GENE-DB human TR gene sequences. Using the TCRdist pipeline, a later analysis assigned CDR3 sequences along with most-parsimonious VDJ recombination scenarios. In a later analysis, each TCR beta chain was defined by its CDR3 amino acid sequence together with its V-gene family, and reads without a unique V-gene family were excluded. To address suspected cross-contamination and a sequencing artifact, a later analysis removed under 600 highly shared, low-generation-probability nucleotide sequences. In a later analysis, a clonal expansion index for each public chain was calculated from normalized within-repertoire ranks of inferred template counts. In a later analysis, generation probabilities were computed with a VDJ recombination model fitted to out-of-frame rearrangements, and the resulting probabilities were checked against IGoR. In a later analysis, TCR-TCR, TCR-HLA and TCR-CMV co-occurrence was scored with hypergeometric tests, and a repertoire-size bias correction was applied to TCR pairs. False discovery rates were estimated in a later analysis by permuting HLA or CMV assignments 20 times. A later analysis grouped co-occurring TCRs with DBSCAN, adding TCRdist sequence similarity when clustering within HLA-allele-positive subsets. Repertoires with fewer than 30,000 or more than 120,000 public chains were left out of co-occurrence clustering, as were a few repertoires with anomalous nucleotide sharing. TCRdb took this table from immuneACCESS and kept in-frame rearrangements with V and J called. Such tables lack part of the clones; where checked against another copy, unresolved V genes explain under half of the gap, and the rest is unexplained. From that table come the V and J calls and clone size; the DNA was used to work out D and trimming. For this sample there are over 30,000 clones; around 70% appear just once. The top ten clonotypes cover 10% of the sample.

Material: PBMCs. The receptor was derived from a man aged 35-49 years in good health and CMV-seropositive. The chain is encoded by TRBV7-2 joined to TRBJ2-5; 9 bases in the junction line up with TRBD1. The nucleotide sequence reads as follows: TGTGCCAGCAGCTTAGACAGGGGGCTTCAAGAGACCCAGTACTTC. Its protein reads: CASSLDRGLQETQYF.